This T cell receptor beta chain was obtained from a study of shared clonotypes between healthy human individuals. Study-level information: The people who gave samples were two women and a few men aged 18 to 49. Study outcomes and limitations: The rarefaction results pointed to incomplete sorted-subset sequencing despite large depth.

Note on this clone: The antigen remains undetermined.

Naive CD4+ cells were CD45RA-selected; the remaining cells were memory. Trimming left V 4 bases short and J 2 bases short, with 6 bases between. This CDR3 has 12 residues. Germline lookup yields CDR1 SNHLY and CDR2 FYNNEI. TCRdb's copy holds only in-frame clones and misses some; the assay was immunoSEQ multiplex PCR. This table has roughly 640,000 clones, approximately 74% appearing once. This TCR came from a woman in her thirties in good health. The chain uses TRBV2 and TRBJ2-7; D is unresolved. The sample comprised memory CD4+ T cells sorted from blood. Described subset: CD45RA-negative fraction. For the CDR3, the DNA is TGTGCCAGCAGTGTTCGACCCTACGAGCAGTACTTC. Its protein product is CASSVRPYEQYF.